These T cell receptor beta chains were read from a single sample in a study of blood T cell repertoires in COVID-19. Assay: immunoSEQ multiplex PCR; the TCRdb copy retains only in-frame clones and omits some. The sample lists 130,000 to 150,000 clones; around 83% were seen once. Sequencing input: PBMCs or T cells enriched from blood (not recorded which). The receptors originated from a woman aged 50 to 60 who had been exposed to COVID-19. The CDR3 runs from the conserved cysteine through the conserved F or W. The D gene is left open where the match is weak.

j_gene: TRBJ2-3
v_gene: TRBV4-3
d_gene: TRBD1
CDR3nt: TGCGCCAGCAGCCAACGACAGGGCTTCGATACGCAGTATTTT
CDR3aa: CASSQRQGFDTQYF

j_gene: TRBJ1-1
v_gene: TRBV3-1/TRBV3-2
d_gene: .
CDR3nt: TGTGCCAGCAAAGAGATGAACACTGAAGCTTTCTTT
CDR3aa: CASKEMNTEAFF

j_gene: TRBJ2-5
v_gene: TRBV5-5
d_gene: .
CDR3nt: TGTGCCAGCAGCCCCAGGGGTCAGCAAGAGACCCAGTACTTC
CDR3aa: CASSPRGQQETQYF

j_gene: TRBJ1-1
v_gene: TRBV9
d_gene: .
CDR3nt: TGTGCCAGCAACATCGGGAGGGGTGAAGCTTTCTTT
CDR3aa: CASNIGRGEAFF

j_gene: TRBJ2-2
v_gene: TRBV27
d_gene: TRBD2
CDR3nt: TGTGCCAGCAGCCGCGGGGGGGCGGGCACCGGGGAGCTGTTTTTT
CDR3aa: CASSRGGAGTGELFF

j_gene: TRBJ1-3
v_gene: TRBV29-1
d_gene: TRBD1
CDR3nt: TGCAGCGTAGAACCGGGACAGGGGTCAAACACCATATATTTT
CDR3aa: CSVEPGQGSNTIYF

j_gene: TRBJ2-7
v_gene: TRBV7-9
d_gene: TRBD2
CDR3nt: TGTGCCAGCAGATTGACTAGCGGGAGCCACGAGCAGTACTTC
CDR3aa: CASRLTSGSHEQYF

j_gene: TRBJ2-7
v_gene: TRBV5-1
d_gene: TRBD2
CDR3nt: TGCGCCAGCAGCTTGACTAGCGGGGGGGACTACGAGCAGTACTTC
CDR3aa: CASSLTSGGDYEQYF

j_gene: TRBJ1-4
v_gene: TRBV27
d_gene: .
CDR3nt: TGTGCCAGCAGTTTGGTAGGGAGGGGTGAAAAACTGTTTTTT
CDR3aa: CASSLVGRGEKLFF

j_gene: TRBJ1-2
v_gene: TRBV7-2
d_gene: TRBD1
CDR3nt: TGTGCCAGCAGCTTGGGGGACAGGGATGGCTACACCTTC
CDR3aa: CASSLGDRDGYTF

j_gene: TRBJ2-1
v_gene: TRBV11-3
d_gene: TRBD1
CDR3nt: TGTGCCAGCAGCCAGGGACAGGGGTTGATGCAGTTCTTC
CDR3aa: CASSQGQGLMQFF

j_gene: TRBJ2-1
v_gene: TRBV4-3
d_gene: TRBD2
CDR3nt: TGCGCCAGCAGCCAAGGGTTAGCGGGGGGCATATTCTTC
CDR3aa: CASSQGLAGGIFF

j_gene: TRBJ2-5
v_gene: TRBV10-3
d_gene: TRBD2
CDR3nt: TGTGCCATCAGTGAGCGGGCTAGCGGGGGTGAGACCCAGTACTTC
CDR3aa: CAISERASGGETQYF

j_gene: TRBJ2-7
v_gene: TRBV7-9
d_gene: TRBD1
CDR3nt: TGTGCCAGCAGCTTATATCCCAGGGGGCACAACGAGCAGTACTTC
CDR3aa: CASSLYPRGHNEQYF

j_gene: TRBJ2-1
v_gene: TRBV3-1/TRBV3-2
d_gene: TRBD2
CDR3nt: TGTGCCAGCAGCCAAAAACGGGGACTAGGGCACAATGAGCAGTTCTTC
CDR3aa: CASSQKRGLGHNEQFF

j_gene: TRBJ2-3
v_gene: TRBV6-5
d_gene: .
CDR3nt: TGTGCCAGCAGGGGCCCTATCAAAACAGATACGCAGTATTTT
CDR3aa: CASRGPIKTDTQYF

j_gene: TRBJ2-6
v_gene: TRBV7-9
d_gene: TRBD1
CDR3nt: TGTGCCAGCAGCTTGACAGGGGGATCTGGGGCCAACGTCCTGACTTTC
CDR3aa: CASSLTGGSGANVLTF

j_gene: TRBJ1-4
v_gene: TRBV6-1
d_gene: TRBD1
CDR3nt: TGTGCCAGCAGTGAAGCCGGGACAGGGGGCGAAAAACTGTTTTTT
CDR3aa: CASSEAGTGGEKLFF

j_gene: TRBJ2-5
v_gene: TRBV5-1
d_gene: .
CDR3nt: TGCGCCAGCAGCTTGCTCGGGATCCAAGAGACCCAGTACTTC
CDR3aa: CASSLLGIQETQYF

j_gene: TRBJ1-5
v_gene: TRBV27
d_gene: .
CDR3nt: TGTGCCAGCAGTAGCCCTTTGGAGGGCGGTCAGCCCCAGCATTTT
CDR3aa: CASSSPLEGGQPQHF

j_gene: TRBJ1-1
v_gene: TRBV7-9
d_gene: TRBD1
CDR3nt: TGTGCCAGCAGCGTACGGGACAGGGGGCGCGAAGACACTGAAGCTTTCTTT
CDR3aa: CASSVRDRGREDTEAFF

j_gene: TRBJ1-2
v_gene: TRBV29-1
d_gene: .
CDR3nt: TGCAGCGTTGAAGGCGGGGGGAACTATGGCTACACCTTC
CDR3aa: CSVEGGGNYGYTF

j_gene: TRBJ2-3
v_gene: TRBV18
d_gene: TRBD2
CDR3nt: TGTGCCAGCCCCCCCGAGGGACTAGCGGGGCCCCTAATCACCACAGATACGCAGTATTTT
CDR3aa: CASPPEGLAGPLITTDTQYF

j_gene: TRBJ2-3
v_gene: TRBV6-2/TRBV6-3
d_gene: TRBD1
CDR3nt: TGTGCCAGCAGTTACGGACAGGGCACAGATACGCAGTATTTT
CDR3aa: CASSYGQGTDTQYF

j_gene: TRBJ1-3
v_gene: TRBV21-1
d_gene: .
CDR3nt: TGTGCCAGCAGCACGCACGGGGGGGGCACCATATATTTT
CDR3aa: CASSTHGGGTIYF

j_gene: TRBJ2-7
v_gene: TRBV18
d_gene: .
CDR3nt: TGTGCCAGCTCACCGACGTCGGGAGTTGGAGAGCAGTACTTC
CDR3aa: CASSPTSGVGEQYF